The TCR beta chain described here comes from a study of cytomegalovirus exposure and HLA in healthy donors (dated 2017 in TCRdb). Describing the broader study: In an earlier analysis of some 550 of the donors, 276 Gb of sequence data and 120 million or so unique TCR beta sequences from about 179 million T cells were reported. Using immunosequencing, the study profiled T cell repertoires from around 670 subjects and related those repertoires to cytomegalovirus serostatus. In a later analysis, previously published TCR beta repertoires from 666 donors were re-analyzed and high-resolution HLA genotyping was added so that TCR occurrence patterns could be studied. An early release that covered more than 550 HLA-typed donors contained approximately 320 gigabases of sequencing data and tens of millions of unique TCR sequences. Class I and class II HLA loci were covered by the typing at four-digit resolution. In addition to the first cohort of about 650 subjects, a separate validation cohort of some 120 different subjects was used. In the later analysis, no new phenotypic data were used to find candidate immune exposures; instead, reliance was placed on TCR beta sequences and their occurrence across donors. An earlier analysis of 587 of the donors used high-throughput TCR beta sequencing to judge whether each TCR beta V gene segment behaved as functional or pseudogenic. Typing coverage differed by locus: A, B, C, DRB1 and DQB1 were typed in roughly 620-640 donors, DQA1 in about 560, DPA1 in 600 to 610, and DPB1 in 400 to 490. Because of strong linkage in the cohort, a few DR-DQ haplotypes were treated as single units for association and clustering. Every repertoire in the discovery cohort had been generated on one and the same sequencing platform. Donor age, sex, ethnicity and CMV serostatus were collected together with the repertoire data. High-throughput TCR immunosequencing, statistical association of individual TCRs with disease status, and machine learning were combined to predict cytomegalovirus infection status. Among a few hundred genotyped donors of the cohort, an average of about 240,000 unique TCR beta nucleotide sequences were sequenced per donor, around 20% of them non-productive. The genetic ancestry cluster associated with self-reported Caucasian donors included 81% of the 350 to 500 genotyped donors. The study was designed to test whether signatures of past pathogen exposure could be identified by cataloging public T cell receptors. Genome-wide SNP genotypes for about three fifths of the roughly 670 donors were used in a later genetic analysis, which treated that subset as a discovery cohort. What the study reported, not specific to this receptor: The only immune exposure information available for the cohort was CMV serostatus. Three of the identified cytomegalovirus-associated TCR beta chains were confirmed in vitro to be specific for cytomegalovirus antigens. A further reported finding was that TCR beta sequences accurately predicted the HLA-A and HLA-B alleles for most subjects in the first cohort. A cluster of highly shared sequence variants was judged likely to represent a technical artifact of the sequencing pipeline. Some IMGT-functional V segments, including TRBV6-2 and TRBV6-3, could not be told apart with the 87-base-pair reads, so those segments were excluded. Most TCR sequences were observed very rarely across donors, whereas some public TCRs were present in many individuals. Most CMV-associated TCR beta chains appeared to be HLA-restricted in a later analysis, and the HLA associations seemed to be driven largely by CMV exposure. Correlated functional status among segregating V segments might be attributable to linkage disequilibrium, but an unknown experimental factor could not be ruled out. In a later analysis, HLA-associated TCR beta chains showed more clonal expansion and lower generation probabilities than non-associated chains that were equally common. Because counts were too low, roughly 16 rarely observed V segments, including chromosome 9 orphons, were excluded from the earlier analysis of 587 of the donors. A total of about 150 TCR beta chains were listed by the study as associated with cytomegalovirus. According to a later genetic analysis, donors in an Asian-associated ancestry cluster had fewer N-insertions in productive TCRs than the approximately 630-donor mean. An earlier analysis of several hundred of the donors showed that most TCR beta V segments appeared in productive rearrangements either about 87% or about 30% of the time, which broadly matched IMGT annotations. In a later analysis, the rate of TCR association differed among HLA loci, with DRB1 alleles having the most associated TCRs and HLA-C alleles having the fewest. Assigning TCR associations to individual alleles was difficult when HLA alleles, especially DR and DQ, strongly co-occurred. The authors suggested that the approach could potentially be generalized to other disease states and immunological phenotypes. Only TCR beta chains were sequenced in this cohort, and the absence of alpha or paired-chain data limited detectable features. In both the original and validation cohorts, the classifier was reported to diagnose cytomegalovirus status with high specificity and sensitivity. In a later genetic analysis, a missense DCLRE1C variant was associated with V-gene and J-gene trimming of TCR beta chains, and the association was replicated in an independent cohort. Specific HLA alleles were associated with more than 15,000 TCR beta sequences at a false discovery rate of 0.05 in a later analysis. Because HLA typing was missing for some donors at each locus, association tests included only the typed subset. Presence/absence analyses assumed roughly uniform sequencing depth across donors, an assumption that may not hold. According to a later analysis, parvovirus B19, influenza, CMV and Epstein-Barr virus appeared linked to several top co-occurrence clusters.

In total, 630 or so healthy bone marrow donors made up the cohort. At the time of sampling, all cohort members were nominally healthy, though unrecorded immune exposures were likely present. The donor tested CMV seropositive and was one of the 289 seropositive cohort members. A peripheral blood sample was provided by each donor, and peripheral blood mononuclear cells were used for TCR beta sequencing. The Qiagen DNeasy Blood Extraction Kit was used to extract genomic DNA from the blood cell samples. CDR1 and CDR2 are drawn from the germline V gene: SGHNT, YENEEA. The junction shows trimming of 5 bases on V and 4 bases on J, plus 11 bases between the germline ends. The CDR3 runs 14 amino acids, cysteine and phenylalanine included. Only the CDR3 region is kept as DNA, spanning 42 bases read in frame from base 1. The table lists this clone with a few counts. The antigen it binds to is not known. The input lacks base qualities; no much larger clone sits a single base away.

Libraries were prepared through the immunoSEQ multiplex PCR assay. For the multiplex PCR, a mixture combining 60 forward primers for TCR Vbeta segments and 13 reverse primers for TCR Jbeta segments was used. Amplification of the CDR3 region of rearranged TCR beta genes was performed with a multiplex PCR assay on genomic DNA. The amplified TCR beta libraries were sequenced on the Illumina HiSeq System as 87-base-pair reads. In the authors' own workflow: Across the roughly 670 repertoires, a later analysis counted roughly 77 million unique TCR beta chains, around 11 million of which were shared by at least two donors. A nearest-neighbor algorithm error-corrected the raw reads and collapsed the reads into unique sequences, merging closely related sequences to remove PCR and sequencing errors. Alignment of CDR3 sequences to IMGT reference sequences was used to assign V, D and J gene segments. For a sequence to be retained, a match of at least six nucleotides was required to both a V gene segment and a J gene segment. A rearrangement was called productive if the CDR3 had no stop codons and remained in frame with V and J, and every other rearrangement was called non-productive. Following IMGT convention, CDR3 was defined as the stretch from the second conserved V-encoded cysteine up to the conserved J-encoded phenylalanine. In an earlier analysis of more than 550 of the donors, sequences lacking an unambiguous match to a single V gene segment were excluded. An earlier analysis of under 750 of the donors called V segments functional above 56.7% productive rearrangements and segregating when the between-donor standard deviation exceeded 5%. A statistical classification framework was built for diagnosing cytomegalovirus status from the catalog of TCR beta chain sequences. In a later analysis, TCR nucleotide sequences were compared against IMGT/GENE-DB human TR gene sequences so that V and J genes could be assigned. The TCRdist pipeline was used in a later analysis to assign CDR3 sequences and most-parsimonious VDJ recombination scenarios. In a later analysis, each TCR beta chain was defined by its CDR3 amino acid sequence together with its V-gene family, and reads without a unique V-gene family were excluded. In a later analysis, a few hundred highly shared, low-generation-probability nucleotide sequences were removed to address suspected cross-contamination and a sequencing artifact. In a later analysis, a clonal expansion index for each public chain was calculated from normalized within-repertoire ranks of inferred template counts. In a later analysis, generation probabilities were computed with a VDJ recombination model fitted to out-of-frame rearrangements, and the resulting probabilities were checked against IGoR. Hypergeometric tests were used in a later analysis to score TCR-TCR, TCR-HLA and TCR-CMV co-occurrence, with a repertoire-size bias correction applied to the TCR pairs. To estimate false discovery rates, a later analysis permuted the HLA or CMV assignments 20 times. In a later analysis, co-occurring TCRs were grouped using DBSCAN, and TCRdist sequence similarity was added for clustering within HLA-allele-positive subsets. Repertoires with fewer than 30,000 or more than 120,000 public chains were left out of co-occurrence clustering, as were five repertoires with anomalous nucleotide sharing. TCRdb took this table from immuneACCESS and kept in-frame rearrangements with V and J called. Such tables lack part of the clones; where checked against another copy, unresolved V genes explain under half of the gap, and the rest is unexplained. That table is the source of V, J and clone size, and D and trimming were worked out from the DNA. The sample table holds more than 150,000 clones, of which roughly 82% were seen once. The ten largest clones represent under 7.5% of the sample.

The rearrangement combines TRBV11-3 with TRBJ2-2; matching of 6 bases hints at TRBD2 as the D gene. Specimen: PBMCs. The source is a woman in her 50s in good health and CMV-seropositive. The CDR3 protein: CASSTEAGTGELFF. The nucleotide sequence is TGTGCCAGCAGCACGGAAGCGGGCACCGGGGAGCTGTTTTTT.